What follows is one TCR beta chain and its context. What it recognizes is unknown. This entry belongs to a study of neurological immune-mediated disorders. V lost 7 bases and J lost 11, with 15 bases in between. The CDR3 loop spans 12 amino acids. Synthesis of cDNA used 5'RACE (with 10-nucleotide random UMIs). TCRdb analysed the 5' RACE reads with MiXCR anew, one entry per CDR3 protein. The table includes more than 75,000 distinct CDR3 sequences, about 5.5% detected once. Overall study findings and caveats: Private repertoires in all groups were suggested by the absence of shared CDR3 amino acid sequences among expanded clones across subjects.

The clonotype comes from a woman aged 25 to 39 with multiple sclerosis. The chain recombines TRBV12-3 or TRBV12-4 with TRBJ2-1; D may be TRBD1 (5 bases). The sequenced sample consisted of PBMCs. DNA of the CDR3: TGTGCCAGCACCACTGACAGTACAAAGCAGTTCTTC. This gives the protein CASTTDSTKQFF.